This T cell receptor (beta chain) originates from a study of Tregs in tolerant kidney transplant recipients. Study-wide results and limits: Few patients were studied, so findings need validation in larger groups.

Germline CDR1 SGHTA, CDR2 FQGNSA. Germline trimming cut 6 bases from V and 7 bases from J; bases unmatched to any gene: 14. The CDR3 consists of 16 residues. Profiled with immunoSEQ multiplex PCR; TCRdb holds only in-frame clones, not every one. The repertoire has 90,000 to 130,000 clones, nearly 90% of them found once; the top ten carry 0.34%. This clone appeared a single time. As yet, its antigen is unknown. Specimen: CD4+ T cells from blood, collected before the transplant. The clonotype originates from a human donor who received a combined kidney and bone marrow transplant. The gene calls are TRBV7-2 and TRBJ2-1; 8 bases are shared with TRBD2. In DNA form, the CDR3 reads TGTGCCAGCAGTTCAGGAACGGGAGGGCCGGGTAATGAGCAGTTCTTC. Translated: CASSSGTGGPGNEQFF.